The rows below give T cell receptor beta chains drawn from one sample of a study of cytomegalovirus exposure and HLA in healthy donors. Repertoires were generated with immunoSEQ multiplex PCR, while TCRdb's copy carries only in-frame clones and drops some. Here the sample spans under 150,000 clones, around 76% being singletons. Sequencing was done on a sample of PBMCs. The receptor set was obtained from a male donor in good health and CMV-seronegative. CDR3s include the opening cysteine and the closing phenylalanine or tryptophan. A D gene is named only where the DNA matches it firmly. Not every row has a clone size; where given, it reads once, few, many or a size class.

V: TRBV27; J: TRBJ1-2; D: .; size: .; CDR3: CASSLFAGDYGYTF; DNA: TGTGCCAGCAGTTTATTCGCAGGGGACTATGGCTACACCTTC
V: TRBV5-5; J: TRBJ2-1; D: .; size: .; CDR3: CASRPTGSYNEQFF; DNA: TGTGCCAGCCGACCGACGGGCTCCTACAATGAGCAGTTCTTC
V: TRBV4-2; J: TRBJ1-2; D: .; size: .; CDR3: CASSQVGGSGRGNYGYTF; DNA: TGTGCCAGCAGCCAAGTAGGGGGTTCCGGTCGTGGGAACTATGGCTACACCTTC
V: TRBV30; J: TRBJ1-1; D: .; size: .; CDR3: CAWSVSQGRPKTEAFF; DNA: TGTGCCTGGAGTGTAAGTCAGGGGCGCCCGAAAACTGAAGCTTTCTTT
V: TRBV19; J: TRBJ2-1; D: .; size: .; CDR3: CASSPSGVF; DNA: TGTGCCAGTAGTCCTTCGGGGGTCTTC
V: TRBV29-1; J: TRBJ2-2; D: TRBD1; size: .; CDR3: CSATRGPTGELFF; DNA: TGCAGCGCTACTAGGGGGCCCACCGGGGAGCTGTTTTTT
V: TRBV19; J: TRBJ1-1; D: TRBD1; size: .; CDR3: CASSRRDREDTEAFF; DNA: TGTGCCAGTAGTCGTCGGGACAGGGAGGACACTGAAGCTTTCTTT
V: TRBV6-1; J: TRBJ1-2; D: .; size: .; CDR3: CASSEGLRGYGYTF; DNA: TGTGCCAGCAGTGAAGGCCTCAGGGGCTATGGCTACACCTTC
V: TRBV4-1; J: TRBJ2-1; D: TRBD2; size: .; CDR3: CASSQDWVAGIYNEQFF; DNA: TGCGCCAGCAGCCAAGATTGGGTAGCGGGGATATACAATGAGCAGTTCTTC
V: TRBV6-4; J: TRBJ1-2; D: TRBD1; size: few; CDR3: CASSALQGARDGYTF; DNA: TGTGCCAGCAGTGCCTTACAGGGGGCGCGGGATGGCTACACCTTC
V: TRBV7-9; J: TRBJ1-2; D: .; size: once; CDR3: CASSLGGTLRNYGYTF; DNA: TGTGCCAGCAGCTTGGGCGGGACCCTCCGTAACTATGGCTACACCTTC
V: TRBV30; J: TRBJ2-7; D: .; size: .; CDR3: CACQAGTYEQYF; DNA: TGTGCCTGCCAAGCCGGGACCTACGAGCAGTACTTC
V: TRBV7-9; J: TRBJ2-1; D: .; size: .; CDR3: CASTPVGAQNNEQFF; DNA: TGTGCCAGCACCCCAGTGGGGGCTCAGAACAATGAGCAGTTCTTC
V: TRBV30; J: TRBJ2-5; D: TRBD2; size: once; CDR3: CAWSGLAGGREQYF; DNA: TGTGCCTGGAGTGGACTAGCGGGAGGAAGGGAGCAGTACTTC
V: TRBV29-1; J: TRBJ2-1; D: TRBD1; size: once; CDR3: CSVEGGQEYNEQFF; DNA: TGCAGCGTTGAAGGGGGACAGGAGTACAATGAGCAGTTCTTC
V: TRBV6-1; J: TRBJ1-5; D: TRBD1; size: few; CDR3: CASQMVTGANQPQHF; DNA: TGTGCCAGCCAGATGGTGACAGGGGCAAATCAGCCCCAGCATTTT
V: TRBV27; J: TRBJ1-5; D: .; size: once; CDR3: CASSSPYSNQPQHF; DNA: TGTGCCAGCAGTTCACCCTATAGCAATCAGCCCCAGCATTTT
V: TRBV9; J: TRBJ2-7; D: TRBD2; size: .; CDR3: CASSVAPGSGGYEQYF; DNA: TGTGCCAGCAGCGTAGCCCCGGGGAGCGGGGGATACGAGCAGTACTTC
V: TRBV5-5; J: TRBJ1-2; D: TRBD1; size: .; CDR3: CASSFNRGGYTF; DNA: TGTGCCAGCAGCTTCAACAGGGGTGGCTACACCTTC
V: TRBV30; J: TRBJ1-6; D: TRBD1; size: .; CDR3: CAWGQGASYNSPLHF; DNA: TGTGCCTGGGGACAGGGGGCATCCTATAATTCACCCCTCCACTTT
V: TRBV9; J: TRBJ1-5; D: .; size: few; CDR3: CASSVGAGRQPQHF; DNA: TGTGCCAGCAGCGTAGGGGCAGGGAGGCAGCCCCAGCATTTT
V: TRBV27; J: TRBJ2-2; D: .; size: .; CDR3: CASSRGTNTGELFF; DNA: TGTGCCAGCAGTCGGGGGACGAACACCGGGGAGCTGTTTTTT
V: TRBV27; J: TRBJ1-6; D: .; size: .; CDR3: CASSPSLTGRAVNSPLHF; DNA: TGTGCCAGCAGTCCGAGTCTGACAGGAAGAGCAGTTAATTCACCCCTCCACTTT
V: TRBV29-1; J: TRBJ1-3; D: .; size: .; CDR3: CSVHTEGNTIYF; DNA: TGCAGCGTGCACACGGAGGGAAACACCATATATTTT
V: TRBV5-1; J: TRBJ2-2; D: TRBD2; size: .; CDR3: CASSTGLVGELFF; DNA: TGCGCCAGCAGCACCGGACTAGTCGGGGAGCTGTTTTTT
V: TRBV9; J: TRBJ1-1; D: .; size: .; CDR3: CASSAQGNVRPEAFF; DNA: TGTGCCAGCAGCGCGCAGGGGAACGTGAGGCCTGAAGCTTTCTTT
V: TRBV2; J: TRBJ2-1; D: TRBD1; size: .; CDR3: CASRPRTGESLAYNEQFF; DNA: TGTGCCAGCAGGCCCAGGACAGGGGAAAGCCTCGCTTACAATGAGCAGTTCTTC
V: TRBV5-1; J: TRBJ1-1; D: .; size: .; CDR3: CASSLEGQGGPEAFF; DNA: TGCGCCAGCAGCTTGGAGGGTCAAGGAGGGCCCGAAGCTTTCTTT
V: TRBV30; J: TRBJ2-4; D: .; size: .; CDR3: CAWSPTEGIQYF; DNA: TGTGCCTGGAGTCCCACCGAGGGCATTCAGTACTTC
V: TRBV9; J: TRBJ1-1; D: .; size: .; CDR3: CASSVGGGLNTEAFF; DNA: TGTGCCAGCAGCGTAGGCGGGGGGCTGAACACTGAAGCTTTCTTT
V: TRBV29-1; J: TRBJ1-1; D: .; size: .; CDR3: CSVGGSVDRRGNTEAFF; DNA: TGCAGCGTTGGAGGGTCGGTGGACAGAAGAGGGAACACTGAAGCTTTCTTT
V: TRBV19; J: TRBJ1-1; D: TRBD1; size: .; CDR3: CASSVGTGVNTEAFF; DNA: TGTGCCAGTAGTGTGGGGACAGGAGTGAACACTGAAGCTTTCTTT
V: TRBV6-5; J: TRBJ1-5; D: .; size: .; CDR3: CASSYQYQGQPQHF; DNA: TGTGCCAGCAGTTACCAATACCAGGGCCAGCCCCAGCATTTT
V: TRBV6-6; J: TRBJ2-1; D: TRBD2; size: .; CDR3: CASSRKTSGGYNEQFF; DNA: TGTGCCAGCAGCCGAAAGACTAGCGGGGGATACAATGAGCAGTTCTTC
V: TRBV5-6; J: TRBJ2-3; D: .; size: few; CDR3: CASSFQGTDTQYF; DNA: TGTGCCAGCAGCTTCCAGGGAACAGATACGCAGTATTTT
V: TRBV6-1; J: TRBJ2-5; D: .; size: few; CDR3: CASSEVRFARGETQYF; DNA: TGTGCCAGCAGTGAAGTTAGATTTGCCAGAGGCGAGACCCAGTACTTC
V: TRBV4-3; J: TRBJ1-2; D: .; size: .; CDR3: CASSQDIALSGYTF; DNA: TGCGCCAGCAGCCAAGATATAGCCCTAAGTGGCTACACCTTC
V: TRBV6-4; J: TRBJ1-2; D: .; size: .; CDR3: CASSVDQGINYGYTF; DNA: TGTGCCAGCAGTGTGGATCAGGGGATTAACTATGGCTACACCTTC
V: TRBV19; J: TRBJ2-3; D: TRBD1; size: .; CDR3: CASNPGGPSTDTQYF; DNA: TGTGCCAGCAATCCAGGGGGCCCTAGCACAGATACGCAGTATTTT
V: TRBV7-2; J: TRBJ2-5; D: TRBD2; size: .; CDR3: CASSVYGDSGNQETQYF; DNA: TGTGCCAGCAGCGTCTATGGCGATAGCGGGAACCAAGAGACCCAGTACTTC
V: TRBV10-3; J: TRBJ1-1; D: .; size: few; CDR3: CAISEYSAGRRGSEAFF; DNA: TGTGCCATCAGTGAGTATTCGGCAGGACGGAGAGGGAGTGAAGCTTTCTTT
V: TRBV6-5; J: TRBJ2-7; D: .; size: .; CDR3: CASSYSYSSYEQYF; DNA: TGTGCCAGCAGTTACTCGTACAGCTCCTACGAGCAGTACTTC
V: TRBV2; J: TRBJ2-7; D: .; size: .; CDR3: CASSAPRVEGSEQYF; DNA: TGTGCCAGCAGCGCCCCAAGGGTGGAGGGATCCGAGCAGTACTTC
V: TRBV18; J: TRBJ2-7; D: TRBD1; size: .; CDR3: CASSPLGTGGTGGAYEQYF; DNA: TGTGCCAGCTCACCACTTGGGACAGGGGGCACCGGGGGTGCGTACGAGCAGTACTTC